In its sample, the clone carrying this TCR beta chain was seen a few times. cDNA synthesis used the whole RNA isolate, giving expressed TCRB sequences. Clones were sequenced by immunoSEQ multiplex PCR, and TCRdb holds only the in-frame ones, with some missing. The sample has hundreds of thousands of clones, about 14% seen once; the top ten hold approximately 0.087%. These data originate in a study of beta chain features in type 1 diabetes. The junction had 6 bases not matched to a gene; V was cut back by 3 bases and J by 1 base. This CDR3 has 16 amino acids. CDR1 SGDLS and CDR2 YYNGEE come from the germline V gene.

The chain links TRBV9 to TRBJ2-3, with 9 positions matching TRBD1. This TCR was recovered from a man aged 18 to 29 in good health. The sample consisted of naive CD4+ T cells from blood. The CDR3 nucleotides are TGTGCCAGCAGCGCAGTTTGGACAGGGGGCACAGATACGCAGTATTTT. Its protein product is CASSAVWTGGTDTQYF.